The clone carrying this T cell receptor (beta chain) was observed once. The antigen is not known. This sample is part of a study of OX40 agonist ivuxolimab in advanced cancers. Overall study: Ivuxolimab doses were 0.01, 0.1, 0.3, 1.5, 3 or 10 mg/kg every 2 weeks.

Study-wide points: No determination was made of the antigen specificity of the expanded peripheral T cells. Relatively little clonal expansion, among the lowest observed, appeared in partial responders at 0.1-3.0 mg/kg.

V gave up 5 bases and J gave up 2 bases, with 10 bases separating them. Germline CDR1 and CDR2: SEHNR and FQNEAQ (reference sequence). The CDR3 is 13 amino acids. This table comes from immunoSEQ multiplex PCR, and its TCRdb copy is limited to in-frame clones, with some not included. Of 48,000 or so clones in the sample, around 87% were seen once. The rearrangement uses TRBV7-9 and TRBJ2-7; D might be TRBD1 (5 bases). The source material was CD4+ or CD8+ T cells sorted from blood, sampled in a trial of the OX40 agonist ivuxolimab. This sequence originates from an adult with an advanced solid tumor such as melanoma, head and neck, liver or kidney cancer. CDR3 amino acids: CASSPRQTYEQYF. The CDR3 coding sequence is TGTGCCAGCAGCCCTCGACAGACCTACGAGCAGTACTTC.